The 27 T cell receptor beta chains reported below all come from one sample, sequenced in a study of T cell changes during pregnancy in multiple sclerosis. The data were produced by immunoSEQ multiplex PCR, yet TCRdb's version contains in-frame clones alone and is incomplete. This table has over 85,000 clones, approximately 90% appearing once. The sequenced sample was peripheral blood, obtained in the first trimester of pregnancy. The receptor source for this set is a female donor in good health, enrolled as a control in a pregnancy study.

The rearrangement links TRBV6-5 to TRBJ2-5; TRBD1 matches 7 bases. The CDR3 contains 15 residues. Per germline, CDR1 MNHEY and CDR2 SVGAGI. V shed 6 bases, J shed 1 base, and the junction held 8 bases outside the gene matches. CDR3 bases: TGTGCCAGCAGATTCCTAGGGGGCTTCCAAGAGACCCAGTACTTC. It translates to CASRFLGGFQETQYF.

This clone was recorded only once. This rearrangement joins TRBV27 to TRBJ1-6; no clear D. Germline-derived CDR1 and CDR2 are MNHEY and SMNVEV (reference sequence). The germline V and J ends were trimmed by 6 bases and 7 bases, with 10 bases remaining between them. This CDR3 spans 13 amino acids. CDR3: CASSPNQNSPLHF. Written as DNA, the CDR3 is TGTGCCAGCAGCCCAAATCAGAATTCACCCCTCCACTTT.

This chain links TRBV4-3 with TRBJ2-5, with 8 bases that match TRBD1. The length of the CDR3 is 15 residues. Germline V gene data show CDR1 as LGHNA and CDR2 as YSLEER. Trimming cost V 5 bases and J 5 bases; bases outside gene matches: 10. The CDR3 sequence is CASSSRQGIRETQYF. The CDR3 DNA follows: TGCGCCAGCAGCTCTCGACAGGGGATCAGGGAGACCCAGTACTTC.

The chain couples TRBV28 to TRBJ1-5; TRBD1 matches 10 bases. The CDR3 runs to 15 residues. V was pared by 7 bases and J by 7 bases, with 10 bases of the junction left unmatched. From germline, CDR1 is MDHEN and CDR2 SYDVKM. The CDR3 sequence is CASTTGTGVIQPQHF. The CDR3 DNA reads TGTGCCAGCACCACAGGGACAGGGGTGATCCAGCCCCAGCATTTT.

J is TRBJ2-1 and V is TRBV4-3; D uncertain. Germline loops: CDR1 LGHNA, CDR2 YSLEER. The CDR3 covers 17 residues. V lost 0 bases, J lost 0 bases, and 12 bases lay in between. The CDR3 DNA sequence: TGCGCCAGCAGCCAAGATTTTTACCCCAGCTCCTACAATGAGCAGTTCTTC. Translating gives CASSQDFYPSSYNEQFF.

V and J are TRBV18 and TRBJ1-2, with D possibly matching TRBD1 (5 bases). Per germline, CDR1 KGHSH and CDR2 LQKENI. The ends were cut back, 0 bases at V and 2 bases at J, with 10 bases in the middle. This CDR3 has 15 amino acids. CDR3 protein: CASSPPSTANYGYTF. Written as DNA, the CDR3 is TGTGCCAGCTCACCACCGTCGACAGCCAACTATGGCTACACCTTC.

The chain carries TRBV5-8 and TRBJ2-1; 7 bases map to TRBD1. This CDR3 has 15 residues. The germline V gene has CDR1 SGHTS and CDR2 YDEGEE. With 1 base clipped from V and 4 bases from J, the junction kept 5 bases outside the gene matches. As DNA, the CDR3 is TGTGCCAGCAGCTTGAGGGGACAGACATACAATGAGCAGTTCTTC. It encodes CASSLRGQTYNEQFF.

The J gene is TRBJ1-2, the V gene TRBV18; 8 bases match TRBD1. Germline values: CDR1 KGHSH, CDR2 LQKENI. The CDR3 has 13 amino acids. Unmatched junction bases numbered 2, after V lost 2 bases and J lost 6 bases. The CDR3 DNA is TGTGCCAGCTCACCAACAGGGGGTAATGGCTACACCTTC. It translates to CASSPTGGNGYTF.

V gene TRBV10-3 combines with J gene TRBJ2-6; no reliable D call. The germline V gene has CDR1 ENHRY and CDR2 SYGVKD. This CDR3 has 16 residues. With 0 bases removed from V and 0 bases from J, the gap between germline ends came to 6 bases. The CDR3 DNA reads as TGTGCCATCAGTGAGTCGTTTAGCTCTGGGGCCAACGTCCTGACTTTC. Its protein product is CAISESFSSGANVLTF.

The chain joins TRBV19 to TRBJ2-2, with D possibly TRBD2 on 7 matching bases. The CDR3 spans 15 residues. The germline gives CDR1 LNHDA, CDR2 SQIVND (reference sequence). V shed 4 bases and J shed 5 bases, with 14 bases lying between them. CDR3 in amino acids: CASSKRGGETGELFF. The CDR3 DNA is TGTGCCAGTAGTAAGAGGGGGGGCGAAACCGGGGAGCTGTTTTTT. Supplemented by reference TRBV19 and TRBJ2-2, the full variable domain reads DGGITQSPKYLFRKEGQNVTLSCEQNLNHDAMYWYRQDPGQGLRLIYYSQIVNDFQKGDIAEGYSVSREKKESFPLTVTSAQKNPTAFYLCASSKRGGETGELFFGEGSRLTVL.

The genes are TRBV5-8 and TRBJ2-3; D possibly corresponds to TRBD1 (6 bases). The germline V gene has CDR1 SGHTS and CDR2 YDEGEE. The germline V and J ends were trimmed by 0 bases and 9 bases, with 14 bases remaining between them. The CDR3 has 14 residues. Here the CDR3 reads CASSLARAGGTQYF. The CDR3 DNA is TGTGCCAGCAGCTTGGCGCGGGCTGGGGGCACGCAGTATTTT. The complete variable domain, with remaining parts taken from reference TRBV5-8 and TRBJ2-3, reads EAGVTQSPTHLIKTRGQQATLRCSPISGHTSVYWYQQALGLGLQFLLWYDEGEERNRGNFPPRFSGRQFPNYSSELNVNALELEDSALYLCASSLARAGGTQYFGPGTRLTVL.

The CDR3 reads CASSSLGAGGETQYF. DNA for the CDR3: TGTGCCAGCAGTTCCCTGGGGGCGGGAGGAGAGACCCAGTACTTC. The chain combines TRBV6-5 with TRBJ2-5, with TRBD2 matching 8 bases. Trimming cost V 4 bases and J 4 bases; bases outside gene matches: 8. The CDR3 sequence is 15 residues long. From germline, CDR1 is MNHEY and CDR2 SVGAGI.

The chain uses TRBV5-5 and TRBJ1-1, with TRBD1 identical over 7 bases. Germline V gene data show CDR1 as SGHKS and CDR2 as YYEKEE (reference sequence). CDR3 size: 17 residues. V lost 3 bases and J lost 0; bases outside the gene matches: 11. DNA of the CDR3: TGTGCCAGCAGCTCCCGGGACAGTTTATTCATGAACACTGAAGCTTTCTTT. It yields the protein CASSSRDSLFMNTEAFF.

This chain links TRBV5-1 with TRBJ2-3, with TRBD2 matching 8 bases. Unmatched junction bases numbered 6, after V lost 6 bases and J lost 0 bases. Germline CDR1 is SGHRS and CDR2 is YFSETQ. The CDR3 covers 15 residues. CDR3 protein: CASTLAGGSTDTQYF. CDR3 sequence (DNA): TGCGCCAGCACCCTTGCGGGGGGTAGCACAGATACGCAGTATTTT.

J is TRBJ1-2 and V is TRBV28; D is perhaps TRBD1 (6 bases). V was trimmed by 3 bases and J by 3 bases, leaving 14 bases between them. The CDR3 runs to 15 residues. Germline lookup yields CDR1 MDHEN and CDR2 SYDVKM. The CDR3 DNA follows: TGTGCCAGCAGTTTCGGGGCAGGGGTTGACTATGGCTACACCTTC. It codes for CASSFGAGVDYGYTF.

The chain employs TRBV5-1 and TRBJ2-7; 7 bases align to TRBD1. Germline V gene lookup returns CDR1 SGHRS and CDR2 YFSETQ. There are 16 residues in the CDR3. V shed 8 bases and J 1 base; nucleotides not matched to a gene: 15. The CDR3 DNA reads TGCGCCAGTAAAGCAGCCGACTCAGGGGGATCCTACGAGCAGTACTTC. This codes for CASKAADSGGSYEQYF.

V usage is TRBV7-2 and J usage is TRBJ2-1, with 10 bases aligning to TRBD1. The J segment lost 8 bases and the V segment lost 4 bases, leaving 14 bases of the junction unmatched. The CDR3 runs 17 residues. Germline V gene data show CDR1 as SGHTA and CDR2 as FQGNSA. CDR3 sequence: CASSSHSVDRGWDEQFF. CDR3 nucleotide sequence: TGTGCCAGCAGCTCCCACTCCGTGGACAGGGGGTGGGATGAGCAGTTCTTC.

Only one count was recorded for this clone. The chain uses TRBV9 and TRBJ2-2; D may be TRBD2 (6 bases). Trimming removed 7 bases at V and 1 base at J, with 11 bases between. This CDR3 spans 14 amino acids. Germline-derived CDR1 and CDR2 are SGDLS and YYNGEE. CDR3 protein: CASSTRWNTGELFF. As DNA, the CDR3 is TGTGCCAGCTCGACTAGATGGAACACCGGGGAGCTGTTTTTT.

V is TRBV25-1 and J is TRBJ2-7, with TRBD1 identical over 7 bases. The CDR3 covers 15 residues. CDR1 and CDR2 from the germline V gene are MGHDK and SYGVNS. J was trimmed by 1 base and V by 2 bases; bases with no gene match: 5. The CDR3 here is CASSEAGGYSYEQYF. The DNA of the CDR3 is TGTGCCAGCAGTGAAGCAGGGGGATATTCCTACGAGCAGTACTTC.

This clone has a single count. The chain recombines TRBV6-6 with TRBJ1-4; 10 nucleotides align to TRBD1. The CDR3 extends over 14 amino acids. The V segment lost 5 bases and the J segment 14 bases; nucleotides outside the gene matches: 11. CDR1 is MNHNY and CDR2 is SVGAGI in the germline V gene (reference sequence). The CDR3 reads CASSTTGGSRYLFF. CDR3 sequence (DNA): TGTGCCAGCAGTACGACAGGGGGCAGCCGTTATCTGTTTTTT.

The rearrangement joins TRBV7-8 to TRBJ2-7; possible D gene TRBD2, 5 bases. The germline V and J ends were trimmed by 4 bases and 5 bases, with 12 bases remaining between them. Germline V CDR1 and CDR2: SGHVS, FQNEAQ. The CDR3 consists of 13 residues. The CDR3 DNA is TGTGCCAGCAGCTCGCCTGGGCGGGACGAGCAGTACTTC. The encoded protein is CASSSPGRDEQYF.

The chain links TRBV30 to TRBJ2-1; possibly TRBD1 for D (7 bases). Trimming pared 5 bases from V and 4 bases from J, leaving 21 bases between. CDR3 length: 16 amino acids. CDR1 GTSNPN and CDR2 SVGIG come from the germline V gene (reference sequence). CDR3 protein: CAWAGRQGSTYNEQFF. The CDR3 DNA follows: TGTGCCTGGGCGGGGAGACAGGGTAGTACATACAATGAGCAGTTCTTC.

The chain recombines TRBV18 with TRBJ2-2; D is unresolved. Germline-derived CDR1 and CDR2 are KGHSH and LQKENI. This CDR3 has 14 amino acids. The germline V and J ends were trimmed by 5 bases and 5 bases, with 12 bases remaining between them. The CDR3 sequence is CASSISADTGELFF. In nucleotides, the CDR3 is TGTGCCAGCTCAATATCTGCGGATACCGGGGAGCTGTTTTTT.

The CDR3 is CASSQTSGGDKYGYTF. The CDR3, as DNA: TGTGCCAGCAGCCAAACTAGCGGTGGGGACAAATATGGCTACACCTTC. The chain is built from TRBV4-2 and TRBJ1-2, with D possibly TRBD1 on 6 matching bases. CDR1 is LGHNA, CDR2 YNFKEQ, per germline. V lost 2 bases to trimming and J lost 5 bases, with 18 bases between them. This CDR3 is 16 amino acids long.

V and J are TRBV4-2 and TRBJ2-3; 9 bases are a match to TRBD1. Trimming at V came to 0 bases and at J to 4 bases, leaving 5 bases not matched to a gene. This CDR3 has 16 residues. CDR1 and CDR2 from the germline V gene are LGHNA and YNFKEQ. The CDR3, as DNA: TGTGCCAGCAGCCAAGATGTGGGACAGGGAGCAGATACGCAGTATTTT. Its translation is CASSQDVGQGADTQYF.

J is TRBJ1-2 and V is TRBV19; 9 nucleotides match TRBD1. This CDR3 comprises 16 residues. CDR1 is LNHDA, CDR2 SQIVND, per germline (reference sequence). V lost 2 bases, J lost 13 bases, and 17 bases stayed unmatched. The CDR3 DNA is TGTGCCAGTAGTATATCAAGGGTTCCGGGACAGGGAATTGGCACCTTC. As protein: CASSISRVPGQGIGTF.

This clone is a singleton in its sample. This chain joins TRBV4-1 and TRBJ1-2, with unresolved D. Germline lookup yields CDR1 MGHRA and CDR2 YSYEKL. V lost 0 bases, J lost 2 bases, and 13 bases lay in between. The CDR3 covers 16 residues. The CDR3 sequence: CASSQDYFGGNYGYTF. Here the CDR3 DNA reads TGCGCCAGCAGCCAAGATTATTTTGGCGGCAACTATGGCTACACCTTC.